What follows are 17 T cell receptor beta chains derived from one specimen sequenced in a study. TCRdb recomputed calls from the 5' RACE reads with MiXCR, one row per CDR3 protein. The data show thousands of distinct CDR3 sequences, 60% seen once. The specimen was tumor-infiltrating memory CD4+ T cells sorted from the breast tumor. This sample's subset: memory CD4+ T cells, CD4+CD45RO+CD25-. The receptors were sampled from a female donor with breast cancer.

On this clonotype itself: At one end the junction does not follow the germline gene, possibly because of a read error. CDR3 DNA: TGTACCAGCAGTTACTCAACCAGGAGGAGCAATCAGCCCCAGCATTTT. Translated, it gives CTSSYSTRRSNQPQHF. The rearrangement uses TRBV6-6 and TRBJ1-5, with D hard to call. The CDR3 covers 16 residues. Germline-derived CDR1 and CDR2 are MNHNY and SVGAGI (reference sequence).

The chain carries TRBV5-1 and TRBJ2-1; D possibly corresponds to TRBD2 (5 bases). The V gene's germline CDR1 is SGHRS and CDR2 YFSETQ. This CDR3 region has 18 residues. The ends were cut back, 1 base at V and 2 bases at J, with 19 bases in the middle. As DNA, the CDR3 is TGCGCCAGCAGCTTGATCGTCATCCGGGAACGTACCTACAATGAGCAGTTCTTC. The encoded protein is CASSLIVIRERTYNEQFF. The entire variable domain, with the rest obtained from reference TRBV5-1 and TRBJ2-1, is as follows: KAGVTQTPRYLIKTRGQQVTLSCSPISGHRSVSWYQQTPGQGLQFLFEYFSETQRNKGNFPGRFSGRQFSNSRSEMNVSTLELGDSALYLCASSLIVIRERTYNEQFFGPGTRLTVL.

The chain is built from TRBV7-6 and TRBJ2-5; no firm D call. CDR1 SGHVS and CDR2 FNYEAQ come from the germline V gene. The V end was cut by 4 bases, the J end by 5 bases, with 8 bases between. This CDR3 region has 12 residues. In nucleotides, the CDR3 is TGTGCCAGCAGCTCCCAAGGGGAGACCCAGTACTTC. It encodes CASSSQGETQYF.

The chain employs TRBV7-2 and TRBJ2-1, with 11 positions matching TRBD1. The V gene end was trimmed by 6 bases and the J gene end by 5 bases; junction bases not matched to a gene: 3. This CDR3 region has 14 residues. Germline loops: CDR1 SGHTA, CDR2 FQGNSA. The CDR3 is CASSWDRGDNEQFF. The CDR3 region has the DNA TGTGCCAGCAGTTGGGACAGGGGGGACAATGAGCAGTTCTTC.

A note on this clonotype: The junction does not match germline at one end; this may be a read error. V is TRBV7-3 and J is TRBJ1-4; D call uncertain. CDR3 length equals 15 residues. From germline, CDR1 is SGHTA and CDR2 FQGTGA. Here the CDR3 reads CASSPGSGRNEELFF. The CDR3 nucleotides are TGTGCCAGCAGTCCCGGCTCCGGCCGTAATGAAGAACTGTTTTTT.

This clonotype has a handful of counts. A read error may account for a junction end that differs from germline. V is TRBV4-3 and J is TRBJ2-1; D not resolved. This CDR3 has 18 residues. Germline CDR1 and CDR2: LGHNA and YSLEER. The chain's CDR3 is CASSREHQGFSSYNEQFF. The CDR3 coding sequence is TGTGCCAGCAGCCGCGAACATCAAGGCTTTAGCTCCTACAATGAGCAGTTCTTC.

This clonotype was detected a few times. V usage is TRBV9 and J usage is TRBJ2-5; possibly TRBD2 for D (5 bases). This CDR3 spans 13 amino acids. Trimming took 0 bases from V and 3 from J, leaving 6 bases between them. CDR1 and CDR2 from the germline V gene are SGDLS and YYNGEE. CDR3 sequence: CASSVAAEETQYF. DNA for the CDR3: TGTGCCAGCAGCGTAGCAGCGGAAGAGACCCAGTACTTC.

V usage is TRBV20-1 and J usage is TRBJ1-2; 8 positions match TRBD1. The CDR3 totals 14 residues. Unmatched junction bases numbered 7, after V lost 3 bases and J lost 4 bases. Germline loops: CDR1 DFQATT, CDR2 SNEGSKA (reference sequence). The CDR3: CSARPGQELYGYTF. CDR3 in DNA: TGCAGTGCTAGGCCGGGACAGGAGCTCTATGGCTACACCTTC.

This sequence joins TRBV5-1 and TRBJ1-1; 8 nucleotides line up with TRBD1. Per the germline V gene, CDR1 is SGHRS and CDR2 is YFSETQ. CDR3 length: 16 amino acids. The trim removed 4 bases at V and 0 bases at J, leaving 8 bases unmatched. The CDR3 sequence is CASSQGTGGMNTEAFF. CDR3 nucleotide sequence: TGCGCCAGCAGCCAGGGAACAGGGGGGATGAACACTGAAGCTTTCTTT.

The CDR3 coding sequence is TGTGCCAGCACGGAACAGGCTGCGAATGAAAAACTGTTTTTT. Its translation: CASTEQAANEKLFF. This chain joins TRBV28 and TRBJ1-4; D may be TRBD1 (5 bases). V dropped 7 bases and J dropped 5 bases, with 14 bases sitting between them. There are 14 residues in the CDR3. Germline CDR1 reads MDHEN; CDR2 reads SYDVKM.

The CDR3 spells CASSSTPRRGNEKLFF. CDR3 coding DNA: TGCGCCAGCAGCTCCACTCCCCGGCGGGGCAATGAAAAACTGTTTTTT. V gene TRBV5-1 combines with J gene TRBJ1-4, with D tentatively TRBD1 (5 bases). The CDR3 consists of 16 residues. Germline CDR1 is SGHRS and CDR2 is YFSETQ. V lost 3 bases, J lost 5 bases, and 17 bases lay in between.

The chain is built from TRBV12-3 or TRBV12-4 and TRBJ2-5, with 7 bases that match TRBD1. The junction had 12 bases not matched to a gene; V was cut back by 7 bases and J by 1 base. The CDR3 contains 16 residues. The CDR3 DNA is TGTGCCAGCACCCAAATAGGGGGCTTAAGCCAAGAGACCCAGTACTTC. Amino acids: CASTQIGGLSQETQYF.

The chain recombines TRBV10-3 with TRBJ2-2; D is perhaps TRBD2 (6 bases). The V and J ends lost 2 bases and 4 bases respectively, with 11 bases between them. Germline V lookup: CDR1 ENHRY, CDR2 SYGVKD. The CDR3 covers 15 residues. This CDR3 reads CAISEGGAGTGELFF. DNA for the CDR3: TGTGCCATCAGTGAGGGGGGAGCGGGCACCGGGGAGCTGTTTTTT.

The chain employs TRBV20-1 and TRBJ2-3; TRBD1 might be the D (5 bases). This CDR3 comprises 14 residues. The V end lost 3 bases, the J end lost 1 base, and 11 bases lay between the germline ends. CDR1 is DFQATT and CDR2 is SNEGSKA in the germline V gene (reference sequence). CDR3 DNA: TGCAGTGCTAGGGACAATACGCGCACAGATACGCAGTATTTT. Residues: CSARDNTRTDTQYF.

The gene calls are TRBV30 and TRBJ2-1, with D hard to call. The germline CDR1 and CDR2 sequences are GTSNPN and SVGIG (reference sequence). This CDR3 comprises 15 residues. The V gene lost 3 bases and the J gene lost 14 bases, with 26 bases spanning the gap. The CDR3 nucleotides read TGTGCCTGGAGCTTACCCCCGTCGAGGCCGAGACTGGAGTTCTTC. Translated: CAWSLPPSRPRLEFF.

The CDR3 DNA follows: TGCGCCAGCAGTCGGGCAGGACATGTTGGCAATGAGCAGTTCTTC. Protein sequence: CASSRAGHVGNEQFF. The chain employs TRBV5-1 and TRBJ2-1; tentative D call: TRBD1 (5 bases). CDR1 and CDR2 from the germline V gene are SGHRS and YFSETQ. The V end was cut by 5 bases, the J end by 6 bases, with 18 bases between. The CDR3 is 15 residues long.

The rearrangement uses TRBV29-1 and TRBJ2-3; 9 bases are a match to TRBD2. Germline V lookup: CDR1 SQVTM, CDR2 ANQGSEA. With V trimmed by 8 bases and J by 6 bases, 9 bases remained unmatched. The CDR3 is made up of 13 amino acids. CDR3 sequence reads: CSLEVAGVDTQYF. CDR3 DNA: TGCAGCCTCGAAGTAGCGGGAGTGGATACGCAGTATTTT.